A single sample is the source of the 15 T cell receptor beta chains below, sequenced in a study of T-cell memory formation after mild COVID-19. TCRdb reanalysed the 5' RACE reads using MiXCR and keeps one entry per CDR3 protein. The sample consists of around 200,000 distinct CDR3 sequences, over 9.5% of them appearing once. The material sequenced was PBMCs or a T cell subset sorted from them (not recorded which). These receptors all stem from a man between 18 and 29 years old who had mild COVID-19 (a few samples of this study predate the infection). Cell type and time point are not known.

This clonotype has more than one count but fewer than ten. The chain links TRBV7-3 to TRBJ2-1; D possibly corresponds to TRBD1 (6 bases). Between the trimmed V and J ends, which lost 1 base and 7 bases, there was a span of 23 bases. CDR1 and CDR2 from the germline V gene are SGHTA and FQGTGA. The CDR3 contains 18 residues. CDR3 DNA: TGTGCCAGCAGCTTAATGGGGGCTGCGACAGCTAGTGGGAATGAGCAGTTCTTC. Protein sequence: CASSLMGAATASGNEQFF.

This clonotype showed up just a few times. The chain couples TRBV4-2 to TRBJ1-2; 9 nucleotides line up with TRBD1. The CDR3 is 13 amino acids. With V trimmed by 5 bases and J by 8 bases, 6 bases remained unmatched. Looked up from germline, CDR1 is LGHNA and CDR2 is YNFKEQ. As DNA, the CDR3 is TGTGCCAGCAGCTGGGGACAGGGCTACGGCTACACCTTC. It specifies CASSWGQGYGYTF.

V and J are TRBV7-9 and TRBJ2-2, with D possibly being TRBD2 (5 bases). CDR3 size: 15 residues. V shed 5 bases and J shed 7 bases, with 17 bases lying between them. The germline CDR1 and CDR2 sequences are SEHNR and FQNEAQ (reference sequence). The CDR3 region is CASSLPSGKVGELFF. The CDR3 nucleotides read TGTGCCAGCAGCCTTCCGTCGGGAAAGGTCGGGGAGCTGTTTTTT.

The sample holds many counts of this clonotype. The chain joins TRBV7-3 to TRBJ1-4; D remains ambiguous. Trimming removed 9 bases from V and 4 bases from J, with 6 bases in between. The germline CDR1 and CDR2 sequences are SGHTA and FQGTGA. This CDR3 contains 11 residues. The CDR3, as DNA: TGTGCCAGGACGCATAATGAAAAACTGTTTTTT. Translated, it gives CARTHNEKLFF.

The chain is built from TRBV24-1 and TRBJ2-4; D is undetermined. Germline CDR1 is KGHDR and CDR2 is SFDVKD. With 9 bases removed from V and 6 bases from J, the gap between germline ends came to 11 bases. The CDR3 covers 12 residues. Here the CDR3 reads CATFWALNIQYF. The CDR3 nucleotides are TGTGCCACCTTCTGGGCCCTAAACATTCAGTACTTC.

The V and J genes are TRBV28 and TRBJ1-2; D gene ambiguous. Trimming shortened V by 3 bases and J by 5 bases, and 7 bases separated the two germline ends. Germline CDR1 is MDHEN and CDR2 is SYDVKM. This CDR3 region has 12 residues. The DNA for the CDR3 is TGTGCCAGCAGTTTCGAGGGATATGGCTACACCTTC. Translation gives CASSFEGYGYTF.

This chain connects TRBV6-5 to TRBJ2-3, with TRBD2 matching 9 bases. The CDR3 is 16 amino acids. Trimming removed 0 bases from V and 6 bases from J; junction bases left unmatched: 7. Looked up from germline, CDR1 is MNHEY and CDR2 is SVGAGI. In DNA form, the CDR3 reads TGTGCCAGCAGTTACTCGCCGCGGGGGGGCAGGGATACGCAGTATTTT. As protein: CASSYSPRGGRDTQYF.

This clonotype was seen only a few times. This chain uses TRBV12-3 or TRBV12-4 with TRBJ2-7; D is perhaps TRBD1 (6 bases). V lost 6 bases and J lost 1, with 13 bases in between. CDR3 size: 14 residues. The chain's CDR3 is CASSRQDRSYEQYF. CDR3 nucleotide sequence: TGTGCCAGCAGCCGACAGGACCGTTCCTACGAGCAGTACTTC.

This clonotype was seen a few times. The junction departs from germline at one end; a sequencing error may be responsible. The V call is TRBV7-7, the J call TRBJ2-1; no clear D gene. CDR1 is SSHAT and CDR2 is FNYEAQ in the germline V gene (reference sequence). The CDR3 is 13 amino acids. The CDR3 sequence: CASSLWEDNEQFF. The CDR3 region has the DNA TGTGCTAGCAGCTTGTGGGAAGACAATGAGCAGTTCTTC.

The chain has TRBV7-2 and TRBJ2-5, with 12 bases lining up with TRBD1. The CDR3 runs 16 residues. J gave up 4 bases and V 6 bases, and 9 bases lay outside the gene matches. Germline V lookup: CDR1 SGHTA, CDR2 FQGNSA. The CDR3 DNA follows: TGTGCCAGCAGTTTTACCGGGACAGGGGGCGGAGAGACCCAGTACTTC. Protein: CASSFTGTGGGETQYF.

Only a few counts were recorded for this clonotype. The chain carries TRBV14 and TRBJ1-1; the match to TRBD1 covers 7 bases. The CDR3 contains 14 residues. Germline V lookup: CDR1 SGHDN, CDR2 FVKESK. V trimming: 4 bases; J trimming: 4 bases; junction bases outside the gene matches: 6. In DNA form, the CDR3 reads TGTGCCAGCAGCCCGACAGGGCAGGGCACTGAAGCTTTCTTT. Translated: CASSPTGQGTEAFF.

This clonotype turned up a few times. The J gene is TRBJ1-5, the V gene TRBV15; D is uncertain. The CDR3 spans 12 residues. Germline V gene sequence: CDR1 LNHNV, CDR2 YYDKDF (reference sequence). Trimming shortened V by 5 bases and J by 4 bases, and 6 bases separated the two germline ends. CDR3 coding DNA: TGTGCCACCAGCCCCTATAATCAGCCCCAGCATTTT. Its protein is CATSPYNQPQHF.

This chain uses TRBV9 with TRBJ2-3; a weak D match, TRBD1 (6 bases). The CDR3 covers 15 residues. Germline CDR1 and CDR2: SGDLS and YYNGEE. V lost 3 bases and J 6 bases, leaving 17 bases between the germline ends. The CDR3 DNA follows: TGTGCCAGCAGCGGAAAGACCTCAGGGGTGGATACGCAGTATTTT. It yields the protein CASSGKTSGVDTQYF.

This clonotype has ten or more counts. J is TRBJ1-1 and V is TRBV5-1; D perhaps matches TRBD1 (5 bases). Germline CDR1 reads SGHRS; CDR2 reads YFSETQ. V was shortened by 4 bases and J by 7 bases, with 17 bases between the two germline ends. This CDR3 contains 14 residues. Written as DNA, the CDR3 is TGCGCCAGCAGCGGGTGGGGGGGAAGCGTTGAAGCTTTCTTT. Encoded protein: CASSGWGGSVEAFF.

At least ten counts were recorded for this clonotype. The chain couples TRBV5-1 to TRBJ2-3; weak D call: TRBD2 (5 bases). The V end lost 6 bases, the J end lost 6 bases, and 11 bases lay between the germline ends. CDR3 length: 12 amino acids. Germline V gives CDR1 SGHRS, CDR2 YFSETQ. The CDR3 sequence: CASTSEGDTQYF. CDR3 coding DNA: TGCGCCAGCACCAGCGAGGGTGATACGCAGTATTTT.